Given below is one TCR beta chain in context. Enrolled during active infection, Seattle patients were then followed longitudinally. Generated by immunoSEQ multiplex PCR, the TCRdb table keeps only in-frame clones and is missing some. This table holds hundreds of thousands of clones, 86% found once. The data originate from a study of blood T cell repertoires in COVID-19. Looking at the study overall: Researchers got acute and convalescent COVID-19 samples from the United States, Italy and Spain. T cells, B-cell-depleted T cells, or PBMCs provided the cDNA or gDNA that served as material.

Germline-derived CDR1 and CDR2 are MNHEY and SMNVEV (reference sequence). J lost 3 bases, V lost 6 bases, and 9 bases had no gene match. The CDR3 has 15 amino acids. The J gene is TRBJ2-7, the V gene TRBV27; 9 nucleotides agree with TRBD1. The sequenced sample consisted of peripheral blood. The TCR originated in a woman in her sixties or seventies with COVID-19, enrolled during active disease. Here the CDR3 reads CASRLGTGFFYEQYF. CDR3 DNA: TGTGCCAGCAGGTTAGGGACAGGGTTTTTCTACGAGCAGTACTTC.